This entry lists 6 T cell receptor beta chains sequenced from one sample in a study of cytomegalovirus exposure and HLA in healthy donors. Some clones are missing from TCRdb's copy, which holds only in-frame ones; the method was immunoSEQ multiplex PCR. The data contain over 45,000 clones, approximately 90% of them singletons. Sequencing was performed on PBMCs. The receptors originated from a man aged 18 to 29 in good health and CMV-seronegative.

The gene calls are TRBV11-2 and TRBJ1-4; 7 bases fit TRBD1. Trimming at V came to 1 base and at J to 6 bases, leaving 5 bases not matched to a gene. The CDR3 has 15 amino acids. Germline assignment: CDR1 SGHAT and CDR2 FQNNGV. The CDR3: CASSLGDRDDEKLFF. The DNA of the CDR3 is TGTGCCAGCAGCTTAGGAGACAGGGATGATGAAAAACTGTTTTTT.

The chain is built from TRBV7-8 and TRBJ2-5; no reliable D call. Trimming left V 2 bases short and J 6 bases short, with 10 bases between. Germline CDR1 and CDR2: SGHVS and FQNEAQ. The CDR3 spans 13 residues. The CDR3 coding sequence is TGTGCCAGCAGCTTAATGCTAGAACAGACCCAGTACTTC. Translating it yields CASSLMLEQTQYF.

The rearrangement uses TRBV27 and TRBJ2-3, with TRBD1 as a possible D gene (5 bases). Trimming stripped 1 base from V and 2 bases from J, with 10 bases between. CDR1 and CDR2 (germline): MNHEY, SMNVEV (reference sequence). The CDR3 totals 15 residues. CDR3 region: CASSLWGTLTDTQYF. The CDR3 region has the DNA TGTGCCAGCAGTTTATGGGGCACACTCACAGATACGCAGTATTTT.

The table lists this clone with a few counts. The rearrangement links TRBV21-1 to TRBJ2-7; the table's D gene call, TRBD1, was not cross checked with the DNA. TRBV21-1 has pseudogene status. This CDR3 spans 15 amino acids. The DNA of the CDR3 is TGTGCCAGCAGGCCCTTGGGACAGGATCTATACGAGCAGTACTTC. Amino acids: CASRPLGQDLYEQYF.

The CDR3 is CASSLRAPNYEQYF. CDR3 nucleotide sequence: TGTGCCAGCAGCTTACGAGCGCCGAACTACGAGCAGTACTTC. The chain has TRBV7-6 and TRBJ2-7; D gene unclear. Germline CDR1 SGHVS, CDR2 FNYEAQ. V lost 2 bases and J 3 bases, leaving 11 bases between the germline ends. The CDR3 sequence is 14 residues long.

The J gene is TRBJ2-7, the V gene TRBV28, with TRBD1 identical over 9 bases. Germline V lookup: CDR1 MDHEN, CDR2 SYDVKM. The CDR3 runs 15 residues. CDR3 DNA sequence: TGTGCTACTCAGCCCCCCTCACCGGGACAGGGTACGCAGTACTTC. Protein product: CATQPPSPGQGTQYF.